A selection of T cell receptor beta chains follows, all from one sample in a study of CD8 T cells in Susac syndrome. TCRdb ran MiXCR on the immunoSEQ multiplex PCR reads and lists one entry per CDR3 protein. Among around 80,000 distinct CDR3 sequences listed, about 91% were seen once. Sequencing was carried out using CD8+ T cells from PBMCs. The origin of the receptors is a human donor with multiple sclerosis. CDR3s include the opening cysteine and the closing phenylalanine or tryptophan. Fields, in order: clone size, J gene, D gene, V gene, CDR3 protein, CDR3 DNA. The D gene is left open where the match is weak. The size of a clone is reported for some rows only, either as once, few or many, or as a class for expanded clones.

NA,TRBJ2-7,TRBD1,TRBV2,CASSIFRDRSSYEQYF,TGTGCCAGCAGTATTTTCCGGGACAGGAGCTCCTACGAGCAGTACTTC
few,TRBJ2-7,NA,TRBV6-1,CASGGSPSSEQYF,TGTGCCAGCGGGGGGAGCCCCTCGTCCGAGCAGTACTTC
NA,TRBJ2-7,NA,TRBV28,CASRPSMGEQYF,TGTGCCAGCCGACCCTCCATGGGGGAGCAGTACTTC
once,TRBJ2-7,NA,TRBV11-2,CASSLEVERYEQYF,TGTGCCAGCAGCTTAGAGGTCGAGCGGTACGAGCAGTACTTC
NA,TRBJ1-5,NA,TRBV19,CASSTQGINQPQHF,TGTGCCAGTAGTACTCAGGGAATTAATCAGCCCCAGCATTTT
NA,TRBJ2-5,NA,TRBV25-1,CASSPPRGRETQYF,TGTGCCAGCAGTCCGCCCAGGGGACGAGAGACCCAGTACTTC
few,TRBJ2-7,NA,TRBV18,CASSPTGTSYEQYF,TGTGCCAGCTCACCGACCGGTACATCCTACGAGCAGTACTTC
NA,TRBJ2-7,NA,TRBV5-4,CASSLGAEQYF,TGTGCCAGCAGCTTGGGGGCAGAGCAGTACTTC
NA,TRBJ2-6,NA,TRBV9,CASSDPASGANVLTF,TGTGCCAGCAGCGACCCAGCCTCTGGGGCCAACGTCCTGACTTTC
NA,TRBJ2-3,TRBD1,TRBV29-1,CSVRDSLLETQYF,TGCAGCGTGAGGGACAGCCTCTTGGAAACGCAGTATTTT
few,TRBJ2-5,NA,TRBV5-1,CASSLAGYQYF,TGCGCCAGCAGCTTGGCGGGGTACCAGTACTTC
NA,TRBJ2-1,TRBD2,TRBV5-4,CASSPLAGGSPVNEQFF,TGTGCCAGCAGCCCCCTAGCGGGAGGGTCCCCTGTCAATGAGCAGTTCTTC
NA,TRBJ2-5,TRBD2,TRBV11-2,CASSKPGLAYQETQYF,TGTGCCAGCAGCAAACCGGGACTAGCGTACCAAGAGACCCAGTACTTC
NA,TRBJ2-7,NA,TRBV12-3/TRBV12-4,CASSFGSVYEQYF,TGTGCCAGCAGTTTTGGGTCTGTCTACGAGCAGTACTTC
NA,TRBJ2-7,TRBD1,TRBV28,CASTYGTGTYEQYF,TGTGCCAGCACTTACGGGACAGGGACCTACGAGCAGTACTTC
NA,TRBJ1-2,TRBD1,TRBV28,CASSGDRGFWGYGYTF,TGTGCCAGCTCCGGGGACAGGGGGTTTTGGGGTTATGGCTACACCTTC
NA,TRBJ2-1,NA,TRBV6-5,CASRGAGAYNEQFF,TGTGCCAGCAGAGGGGCAGGGGCTTACAATGAGCAGTTCTTC
once,TRBJ1-1,NA,TRBV27,CASSFGAAGRGTEAFF,TGTGCCAGCAGTTTCGGGGCGGCGGGTCGGGGCACTGAAGCTTTCTTT
NA,TRBJ2-2,NA,TRBV19,CASSIDGTGNTGELFF,TGTGCCAGTAGTATAGACGGGACGGGTAACACCGGGGAGCTGTTTTTT
NA,TRBJ2-1,TRBD2,TRBV9,CASSVALLAGGDEQFF,TGTGCCAGCAGCGTAGCTTTGCTAGCGGGAGGAGATGAGCAGTTCTTC
NA,TRBJ1-2,TRBD1,TRBV27,CASSTGQGAPYYGYTF,TGTGCCAGCAGTACGGGACAGGGGGCACCGTACTATGGCTACACCTTC
NA,TRBJ2-1,TRBD2,TRBV19,CATGGNEQFF,TGTGCCACCGGGGGGAATGAGCAGTTCTTC
NA,TRBJ2-7,NA,TRBV7-2,CASSLLTRSEQYF,TGTGCCAGCAGCCTACTTACTAGATCCGAGCAGTACTTC
NA,TRBJ2-6,TRBD1,TRBV7-9,CASSPGTGAFSGANVLTF,TGTGCCAGCAGCCCGGGGACAGGGGCTTTCTCTGGGGCCAACGTCCTGACTTTC
NA,TRBJ1-1,NA,TRBV6-1,CASSELDGGAPDEAFF,TGTGCCAGCAGTGAATTGGATGGGGGGGCGCCCGATGAAGCTTTCTTT
NA,TRBJ2-7,TRBD2,TRBV7-2,CASSTRGSGTYEQYF,TGTGCCAGCAGCACCCGGGGTAGCGGGACCTACGAGCAGTACTTC
NA,TRBJ2-1,TRBD2,TRBV7-3,CANLAGGPREQFF,TGTGCCAACTTGGCGGGAGGGCCTCGGGAGCAGTTCTTC
NA,TRBJ2-7,NA,TRBV4-3,CASSHRTDSSYEQYF,TGCGCCAGCAGCCACCGGACGGATAGCTCCTACGAGCAGTACTTC
few,TRBJ2-3,TRBD2,TRBV7-9,CASSLASGGRTDTQYF,TGTGCCAGCAGCTTAGCTAGCGGGGGCCGCACAGATACGCAGTATTTT
NA,TRBJ2-1,NA,TRBV28,CASSLRGGQLNNEQFF,TGTGCCAGCAGTTTAAGGGGGGGACAGCTAAACAATGAGCAGTTCTTC
NA,TRBJ1-2,TRBD1,TRBV27,CASSLQGVGGYTF,TGTGCCAGCAGTTTACAGGGGGTGGGGGGCTACACCTTC
NA,TRBJ2-3,TRBD1,TRBV13,CASSLAGTASTDTQYF,TGTGCCAGCAGCTTAGCAGGGACAGCTAGCACAGATACGCAGTATTTT
few,TRBJ2-7,TRBD1,TRBV14,CASSQEGTGLVYEQYF,TGTGCCAGCAGCCAAGAGGGGACAGGGTTGGTCTACGAGCAGTACTTC
NA,TRBJ2-1,NA,TRBV18,CASSPPGRVAYNEQFF,TGTGCCAGCTCACCACCGGGAAGGGTAGCCTACAATGAGCAGTTCTTC
NA,TRBJ2-1,TRBD2,TRBV11-2,CASSLDRGGRALNEQFF,TGTGCCAGCAGCTTAGACCGCGGCGGGAGGGCCCTTAATGAGCAGTTCTTC
NA,TRBJ2-5,TRBD2,TRBV10-2,CASSDTTGTTQETQYF,TGCGCCAGCAGTGACACTACCGGGACTACTCAAGAGACCCAGTACTTC
NA,TRBJ2-1,NA,TRBV9,CASSVAVGVSYNEQFF,TGTGCCAGCAGCGTAGCTGTAGGGGTATCCTACAATGAGCAGTTCTTC
NA,TRBJ2-7,TRBD2,TRBV20-1,CSATSGSVYEQYF,TGCAGCGCGACTAGCGGGAGTGTCTACGAGCAGTACTTC
NA,TRBJ2-7,NA,TRBV4-1,CASSQDIRRGHDYEQYF,TGCGCCAGCAGCCAAGATATTAGGAGGGGGCACGACTACGAGCAGTACTTC
NA,TRBJ2-4,NA,TRBV12-3/TRBV12-4,CASLAGPKNIQYF,TGTGCCAGCCTCGCCGGGCCCAAAAACATTCAGTACTTC
NA,TRBJ2-5,TRBD2,TRBV4-1,CASSPGLAGVGETQYF,TGCGCCAGCAGCCCGGGACTAGCGGGAGTTGGGGAGACCCAGTACTTC
NA,TRBJ1-1,NA,TRBV18,CASSPPRVSSWNTEAFF,TGTGCCAGCTCACCACCGCGTGTCTCCAGTTGGAACACTGAAGCTTTCTTT
once,TRBJ1-4,NA,TRBV4-1,CASSPVVGGANEKLFF,TGCGCCAGCAGCCCCGTTGTAGGGGGAGCTAATGAAAAACTGTTTTTT
NA,TRBJ2-5,TRBD2,TRBV20-1,CSASVWLRENQETQYF,TGCAGTGCTAGTGTCTGGTTGCGGGAGAACCAAGAGACCCAGTACTTC
once,TRBJ2-2,NA,TRBV28,CASRELPGTGELFF,TGTGCCAGCAGGGAGCTCCCTGGCACCGGGGAGCTGTTTTTT
NA,TRBJ1-3,NA,TRBV3-1,CASSQDPGRSGNTIYF,TGTGCCAGCAGCCAAGACCCAGGCAGATCTGGAAACACCATATATTTT
NA,TRBJ2-2,TRBD2,TRBV12-3/TRBV12-4,CASSSGLAPGELFF,TGTGCCAGCAGCTCGGGACTAGCCCCCGGGGAGCTGTTTTTT
NA,TRBJ2-1,NA,TRBV28,CASSRSRGHNEQFF,TGTGCCAGCAGTCGATCCAGGGGCCACAATGAGCAGTTCTTC
NA,TRBJ2-2,TRBD1,TRBV10-2,CASSAFGTGNAGELFF,TGCGCCAGCAGTGCATTCGGGACAGGGAACGCCGGGGAGCTGTTTTTT
NA,TRBJ1-2,NA,TRBV20-1,CSATLRGASHEGYTF,TGCAGTGCTACCTTAAGAGGGGCATCCCACGAGGGCTACACCTTC
NA,TRBJ1-2,TRBD1,TRBV11-2,CASSFGQGGNYGYTF,TGTGCCAGCAGCTTCGGACAGGGAGGGAACTATGGCTACACCTTC
few,TRBJ1-4,TRBD1,TRBV25-1,CASSGDSNEKLFF,TGTGCCAGCAGTGGGGACAGTAATGAAAAACTGTTTTTT
once,TRBJ1-2,NA,TRBV3-1,CASSQEPRDLRGYGYTF,TGTGCCAGCAGCCAAGAACCCCGGGACCTAAGAGGGTATGGCTACACCTTC
NA,TRBJ2-1,NA,TRBV30,CAWSADNEQFF,TGTGCCTGGAGTGCCGACAATGAGCAGTTCTTC